These 21 T cell receptor beta chains came from one sample sequenced in a study of T cell changes during pregnancy in multiple sclerosis. Generated by immunoSEQ multiplex PCR, the TCRdb table keeps only in-frame clones and is missing some. The repertoire consists of some 54,000 clones, with approximately 94% occurring once and the leading ten covering about 3.2%. The sample consisted of CD8+ T cells from peripheral blood mononuclear cells, taken in the third trimester of pregnancy. Receptors were obtained from a female donor with multiple sclerosis, enrolled in a pregnancy study.

In this sample, this clone turned up once. One junction end disagrees with the germline gene, perhaps due to a read error. The chain carries TRBV29-1 and TRBJ2-6, with a tentative D call TRBD1 (6 bases). The CDR3 spans 13 residues. In germline, CDR1 is SQVTM, CDR2 ANQGSEA. This CDR3 is CSVPGHPSGAISF. The CDR3 nucleotides read TGCAGCGTTCCGGGACACCCGTCTGGGGCCATTTCTTTC.

V and J are TRBV7-8 and TRBJ2-1; TRBD2 aligns across 8 bases. Germline V CDR1 and CDR2: SGHVS, FQNEAQ. The ends lost 5 bases at V and 5 bases at J; junction bases unmatched: 8. This CDR3 spans 15 amino acids. The CDR3 sequence is CASSLYSGIDNEQFF. The DNA for the CDR3 is TGTGCCAGCAGCCTGTATAGCGGGATTGACAATGAGCAGTTCTTC.

The chain is built from TRBV28 and TRBJ2-5; TRBD1 might be the D (7 bases). Germline values: CDR1 MDHEN, CDR2 SYDVKM. V dropped 2 bases and J dropped 1 base, with 14 bases sitting between them. The CDR3 is made up of 16 amino acids. CDR3 DNA sequence: TGTGCCAGCAGTTTAAAAGGGGGCGGGACCCAAGAGACCCAGTACTTC. Translation: CASSLKGGGTQETQYF.

The chain has TRBV27 and TRBJ2-7, with 7 bases fitting TRBD2. The CDR3 totals 13 residues. Germline assignment: CDR1 MNHEY and CDR2 SMNVEV (reference sequence). Unmatched junction bases numbered 6, after V lost 8 bases and J lost 2 bases. This CDR3 is CASRLAQTYEQYF. The DNA for the CDR3 is TGTGCCAGCCGACTAGCACAAACCTACGAGCAGTACTTC.

The chain joins TRBV9 to TRBJ2-7, with a weak D call TRBD2 (5 bases). Deletions cut 0 bases from V and 2 bases from J, with 12 bases between. Germline assignment: CDR1 SGDLS and CDR2 YYNGEE. This CDR3 is 15 amino acids long. The CDR3 bases are TGTGCCAGCAGCGTAGGTACCGGGATAACCTACGAGCAGTACTTC. It yields the protein CASSVGTGITYEQYF. The variable domain in full, with the rest retrieved from reference TRBV9 and TRBJ2-7, is DSGVTQTPKHLITATGQRVTLRCSPRSGDLSVYWYQQSLDQGLQFLIQYYNGEERAKGNILERFSAQQFPDLHSELNLSSLELGDSALYFCASSVGTGITYEQYFGPGTRLTVT.

The chain uses TRBV6-5 and TRBJ2-7; a weak D match, TRBD2 (6 bases). Germline CDR1 reads MNHEY; CDR2 reads SVGAGI. Between the trimmed V and J ends, which lost 5 bases and 3 bases, there was a span of 14 bases. This CDR3 contains 14 residues. The CDR3 spells CASSPIGGHYEQYF. The CDR3 bases are TGTGCCAGCAGTCCGATCGGGGGTCACTACGAGCAGTACTTC.

The V call is TRBV2, the J call TRBJ2-1, with 8 bases matching TRBD1. CDR3 size: 16 residues. Trimming took 1 base from V and 3 from J; bases not matched to a gene: 5. CDR1 and CDR2 (germline): SNHLY, FYNNEI. CDR3 in DNA: TGTGCCAGCAGTGAAGAGGCAGGGGGCATCTACAATGAGCAGTTCTTC. Amino acid sequence: CASSEEAGGIYNEQFF.

The genes are TRBV27 and TRBJ1-2; possibly TRBD1 for D (6 bases). The CDR3 loop spans 13 amino acids. Trimming stripped 3 bases from V and 2 bases from J, with 7 bases between. Germline V CDR1 and CDR2: MNHEY, SMNVEV (reference sequence). Written as DNA, the CDR3 is TGTGCCAGCAGTTTCACAGGGAACTATGGCTACACCTTC. Protein sequence: CASSFTGNYGYTF.

For the CDR3, the DNA is TGTGCCAGCAGTTTAAATACAGGGATGAACACTGAAGCTTTCTTT. Its translation: CASSLNTGMNTEAFF. The chain has TRBV27 and TRBJ1-1, with a possible D match to TRBD1 (6 bases). The V gene's germline CDR1 is MNHEY and CDR2 SMNVEV (reference sequence). The CDR3 totals 15 residues. V gave up 2 bases and J gave up 0 bases, with 10 bases separating them.

The chain combines TRBV9 with TRBJ1-3, with D perhaps TRBD1 (5 bases). The CDR3 contains 15 residues. Germline V gives CDR1 SGDLS, CDR2 YYNGEE. The V gene lost 0 bases and the J gene lost 0 bases, with 7 bases spanning the gap. Written as DNA, the CDR3 is TGTGCCAGCAGCGTAGATCAGGGCTCTGGAAACACCATATATTTT. It yields the protein CASSVDQGSGNTIYF.

In this sample, this clone turned up once. J is TRBJ1-1 and V is TRBV6-5, with TRBD1 identical over 8 bases. The CDR3 is 15 residues long. The ends lost 2 bases at V and 2 bases at J; junction bases unmatched: 4. Germline CDR1 reads MNHEY; CDR2 reads SVGAGI. CDR3 DNA: TGTGCCAGCAGTTACGGACAGGGTTACAACACTGAAGCTTTCTTT. Translation gives CASSYGQGYNTEAFF.

This rearrangement joins TRBV19 to TRBJ2-7; no reliable D call. This CDR3 region has 14 residues. The V end was cut by 6 bases, the J end by 3 bases, with 15 bases between. The V gene's germline CDR1 is LNHDA and CDR2 SQIVND (reference sequence). CDR3: CASSPPNSVYEQYF. Written as DNA, the CDR3 is TGTGCCAGTAGCCCCCCTAATTCCGTCTACGAGCAGTACTTC.

As DNA, the CDR3 is TGTGCCATCAGAGACATAGGGACAGGGAACACTGAAGCTTTCTTT. It encodes CAIRDIGTGNTEAFF. The genes are TRBV10-3 and TRBJ1-1; 8 nucleotides line up with TRBD1. The trim removed 6 bases at V and 1 base at J, leaving 7 bases unmatched. Germline CDR1 and CDR2: ENHRY and SYGVKD. This CDR3 contains 15 residues.

The rearrangement joins TRBV19 to TRBJ2-1; 7 nucleotides match TRBD2. With 4 bases clipped from V and 10 bases from J, the junction kept 10 bases outside the gene matches. Germline lookup yields CDR1 LNHDA and CDR2 SQIVND (reference sequence). The CDR3 totals 14 residues. CDR3 DNA: TGTGCCAGTAGTAGTCTCTGGGGGGGGATAGAGCAGTTCTTC. Protein product: CASSSLWGGIEQFF.

The chain joins TRBV29-1 to TRBJ2-1; 10 bases map to TRBD1. Germline-derived CDR1 and CDR2 are SQVTM and ANQGSEA. Trimming at V came to 7 bases and at J to 8 bases, leaving 5 bases not matched to a gene. The CDR3 length is 12 residues. The CDR3 protein is CSGTGGYDEQFF. DNA for the CDR3: TGCAGCGGGACAGGGGGATATGATGAGCAGTTCTTC.

The chain uses TRBV7-9 and TRBJ2-7, with TRBD1 matching 11 bases. The ends lost 8 bases at V and 3 bases at J; junction bases unmatched: 15. The CDR3 totals 17 residues. Germline V gives CDR1 SEHNR, CDR2 FQNEAQ (reference sequence). As DNA, the CDR3 is TGTGCCAGCGGAGGGATTAGCGAGGGACAGGGGGGCTACGAGCAGTACTTC. Amino acids: CASGGISEGQGGYEQYF.

The chain couples TRBV5-5 to TRBJ2-3, with 7 bases identical to TRBD1. V shed 5 bases and J 2 bases; nucleotides not matched to a gene: 8. CDR1 is SGHKS and CDR2 is YYEKEE in the germline V gene (reference sequence). This CDR3 spans 15 amino acids. CDR3 sequence (DNA): TGTGCCAGCAGACAGGGGCCCTTTTTCACAGATACGCAGTATTTT. Its translation is CASRQGPFFTDTQYF.

The chain employs TRBV5-1 and TRBJ1-4; TRBD1 matches at 10 bases. V lost 0 bases and J lost 3; bases outside the gene matches: 5. The CDR3 is made up of 17 amino acids. Per the germline V gene, CDR1 is SGHRS and CDR2 is YFSETQ. In nucleotides, the CDR3 is TGCGCCAGCAGCTTGGGGGACAGGGGTTCAGCTAATGAAAAACTGTTTTTT. This translates into CASSLGDRGSANEKLFF.

Here the CDR3 reads CASSQDQTGPHEKLFF. The CDR3 DNA reads TGTGCCAGCAGCCAAGATCAGACAGGGCCACATGAAAAACTGTTTTTT. The chain is built from TRBV14 and TRBJ1-4; TRBD1 aligns across 7 bases. CDR3 length: 16 amino acids. V shed 0 bases, J shed 6 bases, and the junction held 7 bases outside the gene matches. In germline, CDR1 is SGHDN, CDR2 FVKESK.

V gene TRBV27 combines with J gene TRBJ1-2; 8 bases are a match to TRBD1. Germline V gives CDR1 MNHEY, CDR2 SMNVEV (reference sequence). The CDR3 covers 14 residues. V dropped 5 bases and J dropped 4; count of bases not matched to a gene: 6. The CDR3 loop is CASSPDRGTYGYTF. The CDR3 DNA reads TGTGCCAGCAGTCCCGACAGGGGTACCTATGGCTACACCTTC.

The chain joins TRBV4-1 to TRBJ2-1, with TRBD1 matching over 9 bases. The CDR3 is made up of 16 amino acids. V shed 6 bases, J shed 1 base, and the junction held 7 bases outside the gene matches. Germline CDR1 is MGHRA and CDR2 is YSYEKL. The CDR3 spells CASSPPDRGSYNEQFF. Written as DNA, the CDR3 is TGCGCCAGCAGTCCTCCGGACAGGGGTTCCTACAATGAGCAGTTCTTC.